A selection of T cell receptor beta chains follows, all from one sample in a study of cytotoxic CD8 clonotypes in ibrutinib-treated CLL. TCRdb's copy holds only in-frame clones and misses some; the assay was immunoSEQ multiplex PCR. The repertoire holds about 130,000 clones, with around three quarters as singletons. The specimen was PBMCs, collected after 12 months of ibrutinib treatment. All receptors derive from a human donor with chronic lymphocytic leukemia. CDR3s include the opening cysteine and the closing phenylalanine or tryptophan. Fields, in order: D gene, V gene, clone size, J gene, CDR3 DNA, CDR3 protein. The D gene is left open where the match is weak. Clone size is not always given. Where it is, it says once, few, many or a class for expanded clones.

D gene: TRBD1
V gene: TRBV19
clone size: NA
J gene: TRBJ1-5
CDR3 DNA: TGTGCCAGTACGACAGGGGATCAGCCCCAGCATTTT
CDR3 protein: CASTTGDQPQHF

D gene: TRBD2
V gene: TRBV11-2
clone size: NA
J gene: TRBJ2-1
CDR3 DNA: TGTGCCAGCAGACCTCCTAGCGGGGGTGATGAGCAGTTCTTC
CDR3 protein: CASRPPSGGDEQFF

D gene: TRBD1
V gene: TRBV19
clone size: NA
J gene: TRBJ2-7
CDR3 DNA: TGTGCCAGTAGTGCACTACTGGGACAGGTCCTCGACGAGCAGTACTTC
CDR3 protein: CASSALLGQVLDEQYF

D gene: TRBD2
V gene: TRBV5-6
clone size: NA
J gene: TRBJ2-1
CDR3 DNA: TGTGCCAGCAGTTTTAGCGGGCTAGGATACAATGAGCAGTTCTTC
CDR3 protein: CASSFSGLGYNEQFF

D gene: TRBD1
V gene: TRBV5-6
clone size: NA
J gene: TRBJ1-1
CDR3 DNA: TGTGCCAGCAGCTTGGCTGGGACAGGGGGTTTCACTGAAGCTTTCTTT
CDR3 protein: CASSLAGTGGFTEAFF

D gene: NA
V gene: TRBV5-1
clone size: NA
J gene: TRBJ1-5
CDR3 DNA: TGCGCCAGCAGCCTAGGACTCCACAATCAGCCCCAGCATTTT
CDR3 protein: CASSLGLHNQPQHF

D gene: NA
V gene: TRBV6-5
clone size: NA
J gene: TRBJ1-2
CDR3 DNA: TGTGCCAGCAGAGGGACGGCTGGTGGCTACACCTTC
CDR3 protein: CASRGTAGGYTF

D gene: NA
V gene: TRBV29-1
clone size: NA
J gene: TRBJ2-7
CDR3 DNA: TGCAGCGTTGAGTTTGGGGTTAGCGGCGAGCAGTACTTC
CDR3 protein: CSVEFGVSGEQYF

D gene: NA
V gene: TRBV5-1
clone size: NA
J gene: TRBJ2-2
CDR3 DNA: TGCGCCAGCAGCCAGGAAGGGACCGGGGAGCTGTTTTTT
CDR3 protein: CASSQEGTGELFF

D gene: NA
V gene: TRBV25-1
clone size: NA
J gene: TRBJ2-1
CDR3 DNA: TGTGCCAGCAGTGCTTTTGGCCCTCATGAGCAGTTCTTC
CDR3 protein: CASSAFGPHEQFF

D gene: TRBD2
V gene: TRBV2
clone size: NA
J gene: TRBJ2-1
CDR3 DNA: TGTGCCAGCAAGGAACTAGCGGGAGATGAGCAGTTCTTC
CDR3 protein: CASKELAGDEQFF

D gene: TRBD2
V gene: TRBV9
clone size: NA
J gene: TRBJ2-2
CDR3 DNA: TGTGCCAGCAGCGGAGCGGGATTCGGAGCCGGGGAGCTGTTTTTT
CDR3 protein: CASSGAGFGAGELFF

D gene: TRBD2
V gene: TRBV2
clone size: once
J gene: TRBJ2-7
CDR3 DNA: TGTGCCAGCAGTTTCCCGGGACCACTAGCGGGAGGTGCGGCGCGTGAGCAGTACTTC
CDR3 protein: CASSFPGPLAGGAAREQYF

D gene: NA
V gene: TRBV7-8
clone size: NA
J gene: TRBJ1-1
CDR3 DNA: TGTGCCAGCAGCTCGGGGCCCGAGGGGAACACTGAAGCTTTCTTT
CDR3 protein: CASSSGPEGNTEAFF

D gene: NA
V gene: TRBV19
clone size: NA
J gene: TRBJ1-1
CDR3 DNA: TGTGCCAGTAGTCCGCATCCCTGGTCGGGCACTGAAGCTTTCTTT
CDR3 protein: CASSPHPWSGTEAFF

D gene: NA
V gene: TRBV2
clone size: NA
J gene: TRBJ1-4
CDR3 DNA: TGTGCCACCTATGGGGTGACTAATGAAAAACTGTTTTTT
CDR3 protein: CATYGVTNEKLFF

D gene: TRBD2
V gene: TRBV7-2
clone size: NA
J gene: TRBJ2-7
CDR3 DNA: TGTGCCAGCAGCCGCCTTCGGGAGGGCTATTCTGGAGACTACGAGCAGTACTTC
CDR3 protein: CASSRLREGYSGDYEQYF

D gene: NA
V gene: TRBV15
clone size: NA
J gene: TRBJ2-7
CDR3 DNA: TGTGCCACCAGCAGAGATAAAGCTAGCGCGGCAGGCGAGCAGTACTTC
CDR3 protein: CATSRDKASAAGEQYF

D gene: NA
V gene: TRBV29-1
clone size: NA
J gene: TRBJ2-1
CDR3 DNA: TGCAGCGTTGAAGGGGCAGGGGTTTACAATGAGCAGTTCTTC
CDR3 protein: CSVEGAGVYNEQFF

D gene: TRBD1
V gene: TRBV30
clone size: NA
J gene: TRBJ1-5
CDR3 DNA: TGTGCCTGGAGTGAACAGGGGGTCAGCAATCAGCCCCAGCATTTT
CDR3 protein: CAWSEQGVSNQPQHF

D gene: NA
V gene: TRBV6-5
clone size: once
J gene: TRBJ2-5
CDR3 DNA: TGTGCCAGCAGTAGGACACAAGAGACCCAGTACTTC
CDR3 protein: CASSRTQETQYF

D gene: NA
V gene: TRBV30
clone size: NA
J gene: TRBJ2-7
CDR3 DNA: TGTGCCTACGAGCCAGTCCCCTACGAGCAGTACTTC
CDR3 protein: CAYEPVPYEQYF

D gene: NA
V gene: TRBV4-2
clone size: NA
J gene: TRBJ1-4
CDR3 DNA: TGTGCCAGCAGCCAAGATCGGGGTGGGGCAGGAGGGCCAAACATTGAAAAACTGTTTTTT
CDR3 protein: CASSQDRGGAGGPNIEKLFF

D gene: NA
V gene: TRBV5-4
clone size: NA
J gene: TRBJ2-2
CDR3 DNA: TGTGCCAGCAGCTCTGGCGCTCCCGGGGAGCTGTTTTTT
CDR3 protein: CASSSGAPGELFF

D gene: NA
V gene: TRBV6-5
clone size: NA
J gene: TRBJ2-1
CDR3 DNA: TGTGCCAGCAGTAAGACTAGTTTAGGTGAGCAGTTCTTC
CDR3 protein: CASSKTSLGEQFF

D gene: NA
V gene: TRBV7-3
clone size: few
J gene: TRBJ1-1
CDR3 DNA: TGTGCCAGCAGCTTAAACGCCCAAACACCTGCCGGAGAGTTCTTT
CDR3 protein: CASSLNAQTPAGEFF

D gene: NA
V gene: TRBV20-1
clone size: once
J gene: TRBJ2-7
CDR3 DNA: TGCAGTGCCAGCCAGACAGGTCGTCTGTACTTC
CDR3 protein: CSASQTGRLYF

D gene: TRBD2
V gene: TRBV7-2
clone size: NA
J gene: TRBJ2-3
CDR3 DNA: TGTGCCAGCAGTCGATTTAGCGGGACCACAGATACGCAGTATTTT
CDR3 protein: CASSRFSGTTDTQYF

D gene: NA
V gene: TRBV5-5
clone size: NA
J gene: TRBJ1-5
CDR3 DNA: TGTGCCAGCAGCCTCCCGGGCCTCCTTTTTTATGGGCATAGCAATCAGCCCCAGCATTTT
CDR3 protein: CASSLPGLLFYGHSNQPQHF

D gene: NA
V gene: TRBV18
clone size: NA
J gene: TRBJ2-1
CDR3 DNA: TGTGCCAGCTCACCACAGAGGGGGAACTACAATGAGCAGTTCTTC
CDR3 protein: CASSPQRGNYNEQFF

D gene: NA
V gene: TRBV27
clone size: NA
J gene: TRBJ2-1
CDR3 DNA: TGTGCCAGCGCAGGGTCCGTCTACAATGAGCAGTTCTTC
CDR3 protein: CASAGSVYNEQFF

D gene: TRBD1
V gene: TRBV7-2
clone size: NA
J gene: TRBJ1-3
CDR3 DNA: TGTGCCAGCAGCACGACAGGGGGTGGAAACACCATATATTTT
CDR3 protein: CASSTTGGGNTIYF

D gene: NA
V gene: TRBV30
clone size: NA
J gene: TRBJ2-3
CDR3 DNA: TGTGCCTGGAGCCTAGCGTACGAAAACACAGATACGCAGTATTTT
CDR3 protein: CAWSLAYENTDTQYF

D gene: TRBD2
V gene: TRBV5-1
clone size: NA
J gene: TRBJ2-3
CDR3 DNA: TGCGCCAGCAGCTCGGGAGGGCCAGGGGATACGCAGTATTTT
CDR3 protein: CASSSGGPGDTQYF

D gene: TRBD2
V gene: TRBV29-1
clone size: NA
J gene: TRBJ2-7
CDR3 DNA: TGCAGCGTCGGGACTAGCGGGCCACCCTACGAGCAGTACTTC
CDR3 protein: CSVGTSGPPYEQYF

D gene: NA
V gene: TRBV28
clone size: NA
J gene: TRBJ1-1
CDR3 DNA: TGTGCCAGCAGTACACCGCTCACTGAAGCTTTCTTT
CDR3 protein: CASSTPLTEAFF

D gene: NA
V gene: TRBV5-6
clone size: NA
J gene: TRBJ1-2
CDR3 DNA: TGTGCCAGCACCTATTTTCCGCGCAGAACTAACTATGGCTACACCTTC
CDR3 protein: CASTYFPRRTNYGYTF

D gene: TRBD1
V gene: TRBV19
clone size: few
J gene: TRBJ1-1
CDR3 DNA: TGTGCCAGTATCGCGGACAGGCTGAACACTGAAGCTTTCTTT
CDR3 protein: CASIADRLNTEAFF

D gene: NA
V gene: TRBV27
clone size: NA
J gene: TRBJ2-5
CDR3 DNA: TGTGCCAGCACCTCGATGGGCCAGAAAAAAGAGACCCAGTACTTC
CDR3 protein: CASTSMGQKKETQYF

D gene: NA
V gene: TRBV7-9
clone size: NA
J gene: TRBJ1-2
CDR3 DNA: TGTGCCAGCAGCTCTGGGGTCTATGGCTACACCTTC
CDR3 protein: CASSSGVYGYTF

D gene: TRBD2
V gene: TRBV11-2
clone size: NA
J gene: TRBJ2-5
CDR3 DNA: TGTGCCAGCAGCACCCGACTAGCGGTCCAAGAGACCCAGTACTTC
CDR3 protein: CASSTRLAVQETQYF

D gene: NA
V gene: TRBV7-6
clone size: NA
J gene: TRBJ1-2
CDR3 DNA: TGTGCCAGCAGCTCCTCGGGCCGAAGGAGCCCTGGGGGCTATGGCTACACCTTC
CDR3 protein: CASSSSGRRSPGGYGYTF

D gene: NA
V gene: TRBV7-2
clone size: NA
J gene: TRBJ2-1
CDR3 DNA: TGTGCCAGCAGCTTATTAACTGAGCAGTTCTTC
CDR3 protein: CASSLLTEQFF

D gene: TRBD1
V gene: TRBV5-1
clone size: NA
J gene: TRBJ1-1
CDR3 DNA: TGCGCCAGCACTGGGGTACAGGGGGCGACCACTGAAGCTTTCTTT
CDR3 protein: CASTGVQGATTEAFF

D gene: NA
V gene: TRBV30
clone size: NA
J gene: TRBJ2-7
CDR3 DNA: TGTGCCTGGAGTGTAGGCGGGAACGACGAGCAGTACTTC
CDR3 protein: CAWSVGGNDEQYF

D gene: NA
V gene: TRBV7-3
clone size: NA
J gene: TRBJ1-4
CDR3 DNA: TGTGCCAGCAGTCTTAAGGTACTGCGAGCTAATGAAAAACTGTTTTTT
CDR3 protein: CASSLKVLRANEKLFF

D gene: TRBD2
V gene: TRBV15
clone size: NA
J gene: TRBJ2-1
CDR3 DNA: TGTGCCACCAGCAGAGGGACGACTAGCGGGAGTTACGATGAGCAGTTCTTC
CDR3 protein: CATSRGTTSGSYDEQFF

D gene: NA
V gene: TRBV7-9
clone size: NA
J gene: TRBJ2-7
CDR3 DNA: TGTGCCAGCAGCTTAGTACGCCGGGGATCAGGTCCCTACGAGCAGTACTTC
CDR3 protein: CASSLVRRGSGPYEQYF

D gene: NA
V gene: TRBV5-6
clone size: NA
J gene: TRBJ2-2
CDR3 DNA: TGTGCCAGCAGCTTGTGGGGGGGCCTCGGGGAGCTGTTTTTT
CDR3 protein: CASSLWGGLGELFF

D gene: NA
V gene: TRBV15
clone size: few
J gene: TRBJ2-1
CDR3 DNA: TGTGCCACCAGCAGAGATCTAAACAGCCGGAGACAGTTCTTC
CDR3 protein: CATSRDLNSRRQFF

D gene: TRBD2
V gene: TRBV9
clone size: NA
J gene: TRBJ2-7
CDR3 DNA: TGTGCCAGCAGCGTAGGTTCAAGCGGGATTGCCGAGCAGTACTTC
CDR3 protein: CASSVGSSGIAEQYF

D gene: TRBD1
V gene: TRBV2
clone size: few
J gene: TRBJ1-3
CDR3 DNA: TGTGCCAGCAGTTGGGCAGGGGGCTTTGGAAACACCATATATTTT
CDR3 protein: CASSWAGGFGNTIYF